A selection of T cell receptor beta chains follows, all from one sample in a study of T cell repertoires in cytomegalovirus infection. From the reads, TCRdb called clonotypes with MiXCR, one entry per CDR3 protein. This repertoire shows around 170,000 distinct CDR3 sequences, about 15% found once; its top ten account for 18%. The source material was CD8+ T cells from PBMCs. The receptors shown here come from a human donor in good health (CMV status not recorded). Some clones in this sample may be carry-over from other donors' samples. Each CDR3 is given with its conserved first and last residue.

v_gene: TRBV2
CDR3aa: CASSDNSYNEQFF

v_gene: TRBV7-2
CDR3aa: CASSLVSGEETQYF

v_gene: TRBV6-5
CDR3aa: CASGDLAGASFSGELFF

v_gene: TRBV7-8
CDR3aa: CASSLVDRGENEADSEQYF

v_gene: TRBV7-2
CDR3aa: CASSLVGPRLGSGNTIYF

v_gene: TRBV7-2
CDR3aa: CASSRTPGQGRNGYTF

v_gene: TRBV7-2
CDR3aa: CASTTNTGELFF

v_gene: TRBV4-3
CDR3aa: CASSQGRAMNTEAFF

v_gene: TRBV20-1
CDR3aa: CSARGGIDTEAFF

v_gene: TRBV13
CDR3aa: CAGGVGRNEQFF

v_gene: TRBV7-8
CDR3aa: CASRSTGIPYEQYF

v_gene: TRBV5-6
CDR3aa: CASSSQWNPGARAQETQYF

v_gene: TRBV11-2
CDR3aa: CASSLVTGEEKLFF

v_gene: TRBV6-2/TRBV6-3
CDR3aa: CASSLGSGTQYF

v_gene: TRBV6-2/TRBV6-3
CDR3aa: CASSYLSGTGDNEQFF

v_gene: TRBV7-9
CDR3aa: CASSFPTSYEQYF

v_gene: TRBV12-3/TRBV12-4
CDR3aa: CASSSLGGLDSNTGELFF

v_gene: TRBV7-9
CDR3aa: CASSADNTEAFF

v_gene: TRBV7-8
CDR3aa: CASSLDPGQGVYEQYF

v_gene: TRBV7-9
CDR3aa: CASRTQSGGNQPQHF

v_gene: TRBV20-1
CDR3aa: CSAETPNYGYTF

v_gene: TRBV15
CDR3aa: CATSRVGTAFVHEQFF

v_gene: TRBV7-9
CDR3aa: CASRAGTSGDLRNEQFF

v_gene: TRBV7-9
CDR3aa: CASTPRQGGGETQYF

v_gene: TRBV4-2
CDR3aa: CASSHRGTEAFF

v_gene: TRBV27
CDR3aa: CASSFGGSGETQYF

v_gene: TRBV6-5
CDR3aa: CASSYGQGALPQHF

v_gene: TRBV19
CDR3aa: CASSTRYTGELFF

v_gene: TRBV28
CDR3aa: CASSLTIVRGDPIDEQFF

v_gene: TRBV5-6
CDR3aa: CASSLTGFLYEQYF

v_gene: TRBV7-6
CDR3aa: CASSLDSGNTIYF

v_gene: TRBV7-6
CDR3aa: CASSARTGLAFYEQYF

v_gene: TRBV5-5
CDR3aa: CASSLAGGQGYEQYF

v_gene: TRBV6-2/TRBV6-3
CDR3aa: CASGYGEQFF

v_gene: TRBV6-2/TRBV6-3
CDR3aa: CASSYSAAPSRNTEAFF

v_gene: TRBV28
CDR3aa: CASSYFRVSYEQYF

v_gene: TRBV7-9
CDR3aa: CASSLVSGVRETQYF

v_gene: TRBV4-1
CDR3aa: CASSHAGTGTEAFF

v_gene: TRBV6-5
CDR3aa: CASSYWRSSSGANVLTF

v_gene: TRBV28
CDR3aa: CASSLPGPPYEQYF

v_gene: TRBV20-1
CDR3aa: CSARDPNQQGHGYGYTF